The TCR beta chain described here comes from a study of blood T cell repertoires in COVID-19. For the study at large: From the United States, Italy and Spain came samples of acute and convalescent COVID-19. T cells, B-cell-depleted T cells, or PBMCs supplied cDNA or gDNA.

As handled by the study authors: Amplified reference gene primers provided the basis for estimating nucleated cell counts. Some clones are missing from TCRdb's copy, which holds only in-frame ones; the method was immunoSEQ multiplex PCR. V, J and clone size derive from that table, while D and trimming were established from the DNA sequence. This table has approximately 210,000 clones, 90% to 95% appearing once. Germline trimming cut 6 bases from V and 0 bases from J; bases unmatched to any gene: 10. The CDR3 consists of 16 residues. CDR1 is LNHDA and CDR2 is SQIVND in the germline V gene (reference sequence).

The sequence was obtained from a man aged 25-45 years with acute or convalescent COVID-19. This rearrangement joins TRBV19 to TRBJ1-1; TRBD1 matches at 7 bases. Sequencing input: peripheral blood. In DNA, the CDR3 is TGTGCCAGTAGAGAGCAGGGGGGTCTAATGAACACTGAAGCTTTCTTT. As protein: CASREQGGLMNTEAFF.